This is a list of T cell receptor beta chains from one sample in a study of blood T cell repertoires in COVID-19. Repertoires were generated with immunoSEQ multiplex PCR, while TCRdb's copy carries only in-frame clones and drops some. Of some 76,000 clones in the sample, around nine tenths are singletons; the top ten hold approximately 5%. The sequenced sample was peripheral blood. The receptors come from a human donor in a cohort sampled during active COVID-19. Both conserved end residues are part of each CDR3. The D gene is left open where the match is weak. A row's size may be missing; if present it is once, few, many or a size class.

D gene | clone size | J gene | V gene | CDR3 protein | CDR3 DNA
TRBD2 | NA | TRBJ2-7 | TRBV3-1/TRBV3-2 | CASSQAGGQNEQYF | TGTGCCAGCAGCCAAGCGGGGGGGCAAAACGAGCAGTACTTC
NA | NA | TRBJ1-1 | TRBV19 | CASRAGKNTEAFF | TGTGCCAGTAGGGCAGGGAAAAACACTGAAGCTTTCTTT
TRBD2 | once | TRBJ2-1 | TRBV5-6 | CASSLVKRGGLREQFF | TGTGCCAGCAGCTTGGTAAAGCGGGGGGGCCTGAGGGAGCAGTTCTTC
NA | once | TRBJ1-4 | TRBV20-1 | CSARTNEKLFF | TGCAGTGCTCGGACTAATGAAAAACTGTTTTTT
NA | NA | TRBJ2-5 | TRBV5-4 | CASSLRTASKRGQYF | TGTGCCAGCAGCTTGAGGACAGCGAGCAAGAGAGGCCAGTACTTC
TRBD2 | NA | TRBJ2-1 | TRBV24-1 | CATSEGLAGGQDEQFF | TGTGCCACCAGTGAGGGGCTAGCGGGGGGGCAGGATGAGCAGTTCTTC
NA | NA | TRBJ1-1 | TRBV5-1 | CASSGLEGTEAFF | TGCGCCAGCAGCGGGCTTGAGGGCACTGAAGCTTTCTTT
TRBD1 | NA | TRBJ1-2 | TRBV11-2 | CASSPGTARGYTF | TGTGCCAGCAGCCCCGGGACAGCACGGGGCTACACCTTC
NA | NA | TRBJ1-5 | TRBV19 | CASSINGAPGNQPQHF | TGTGCCAGTAGTATCAATGGGGCGCCCGGCAATCAGCCCCAGCATTTT
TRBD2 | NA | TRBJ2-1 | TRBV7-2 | CASSTPGGVEQFF | TGTGCCAGCAGCACCCCGGGGGGGGTGGAGCAGTTCTTC
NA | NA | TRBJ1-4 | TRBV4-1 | CASSSPLRGELFF | TGCGCCAGCAGCAGCCCCCTCCGGGGGGAACTGTTTTTT
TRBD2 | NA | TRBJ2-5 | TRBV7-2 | CASSGSGGASPQETQYF | TGTGCCAGCAGCGGTAGCGGGGGGGCTTCCCCCCAAGAGACCCAGTACTTC
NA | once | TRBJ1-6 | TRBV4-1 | CASSQDQQNYNSPLHF | TGCGCCAGCAGCCAAGATCAACAAAACTATAATTCACCCCTCCACTTT
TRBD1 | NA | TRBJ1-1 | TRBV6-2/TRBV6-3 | CASSPRDRGVNPSRTEAFF | TGTGCCAGCAGCCCAAGGGACAGGGGGGTTAACCCGTCTCGCACTGAAGCTTTCTTT
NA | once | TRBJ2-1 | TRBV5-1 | CASRWTLNEQFF | TGCGCCAGCAGGTGGACTCTTAATGAGCAGTTCTTC
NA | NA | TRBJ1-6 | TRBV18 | CASSPGDGNSPLHF | TGTGCCAGCTCACCGGGAGACGGCAATTCACCCCTCCACTTT
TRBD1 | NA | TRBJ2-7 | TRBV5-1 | CASSFGDSLGPEQYF | TGCGCCAGCAGCTTCGGGGACAGCTTAGGGCCCGAGCAGTACTTC
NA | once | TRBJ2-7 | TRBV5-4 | CASSLRGAHEQYF | TGTGCCAGCAGCTTGCGGGGGGCCCACGAGCAGTACTTC
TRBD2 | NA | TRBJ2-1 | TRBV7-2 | CASSLVSGGDEQFF | TGTGCCAGCAGCTTAGTCAGCGGGGGGGATGAGCAGTTCTTC
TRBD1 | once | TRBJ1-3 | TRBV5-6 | CASSLGQTGNTIYF | TGTGCCAGCAGCCTGGGACAGACTGGAAACACCATATATTTT